A selection of T cell receptor beta chains follows, all from one sample in a study of shared clonotypes between healthy human individuals. TCRdb keeps only in-frame clones here, not all; method: immunoSEQ multiplex PCR. The sample lists some 2,500,000 clones, under 95% occurring once. Sequences were obtained from naive CD4+ T cells from PBMCs. Receptor source: a man between 18 and 35 years old in good health. Some clones in this sample may be carry-over from other donors' samples. Each CDR3 is given without its conserved first and last residue.

V gene: TRBV18; CDR3 length: 13; CDR3 protein: ASSPVGTGGGEQY
V gene: TRBV11-1; CDR3 length: 15; CDR3 protein: ASSLTITQYSYNEQF
V gene: TRBV5-6; CDR3 length: 14; CDR3 protein: ASSLEQGADYNEQF
V gene: TRBV2; CDR3 length: 13; CDR3 protein: ASSPWGVGTDTQY
V gene: TRBV6-5; CDR3 length: 13; CDR3 protein: ASSYSDGKGQPQH
V gene: TRBV7-7; CDR3 length: 14; CDR3 protein: ASSLAASGSSGELF
V gene: TRBV15; CDR3 length: 12; CDR3 protein: ATSHGLQNQPQH
V gene: TRBV19; CDR3 length: 12; CDR3 protein: ASSEQGPNYGYT
V gene: TRBV6-5; CDR3 length: 13; CDR3 protein: ASSYHPTGAYEQY
V gene: TRBV28; CDR3 length: 10; CDR3 protein: ASSGAGEKLF
V gene: TRBV6-1; CDR3 length: 11; CDR3 protein: ASSADRGVGYT
V gene: TRBV19; CDR3 length: 11; CDR3 protein: ASRRQGSTEAF
V gene: TRBV5-4; CDR3 length: 14; CDR3 protein: ASSLAGTSRPVEQF
V gene: TRBV5-5; CDR3 length: 12; CDR3 protein: ASNPWGSYNEQF
V gene: TRBV5-1; CDR3 length: 12; CDR3 protein: ASSTQAQGDEQY
V gene: TRBV6-6; CDR3 length: 13; CDR3 protein: ASSREPGLKQPQH
V gene: TRBV28; CDR3 length: 18; CDR3 protein: ASSFFDGSTTRGRPYEQY
V gene: TRBV28; CDR3 length: 13; CDR3 protein: ASRTGQGKYYEQY
V gene: TRBV6-1; CDR3 length: 11; CDR3 protein: ASSEFPGSEQY
V gene: TRBV7-6; CDR3 length: 14; CDR3 protein: ASSLGPLRGANVLT
V gene: TRBV6-5; CDR3 length: 11; CDR3 protein: ASSDDRDYGYT
V gene: TRBV28; CDR3 length: 15; CDR3 protein: ASSLWGPGQGAYEQY
V gene: TRBV4-1; CDR3 length: 15; CDR3 protein: ASSQGQAYGSNQPQH
V gene: TRBV7-3; CDR3 length: 10; CDR3 protein: ASSLQLDTQY
V gene: TRBV7-9; CDR3 length: 16; CDR3 protein: ASSLPGLQVSSYNEQF
V gene: TRBV6-5; CDR3 length: 11; CDR3 protein: ASRAAYTHEQY
V gene: TRBV19; CDR3 length: 11; CDR3 protein: ASSIWPNQPQH
V gene: TRBV10-3; CDR3 length: 11; CDR3 protein: AISEDRGEKLF
V gene: TRBV5-6; CDR3 length: 10; CDR3 protein: ASSWLTNEQF
V gene: TRBV12-5; CDR3 length: 12; CDR3 protein: ASGLVLGGKPQH
V gene: TRBV6-5; CDR3 length: 11; CDR3 protein: ASGSPVSDEQF
V gene: TRBV19; CDR3 length: 13; CDR3 protein: ASSTRQGGNQPQH
V gene: TRBV28; CDR3 length: 13; CDR3 protein: ASSTTRLGQGKQY
V gene: TRBV5-1; CDR3 length: 13; CDR3 protein: ASSLGDTRSYEQY
V gene: TRBV27; CDR3 length: 11; CDR3 protein: AKLPGASYEQY
V gene: TRBV5-6; CDR3 length: 13; CDR3 protein: ASSPGGGGADTQY
V gene: TRBV28; CDR3 length: 12; CDR3 protein: ASSSRTGGQPQH
V gene: TRBV29-1; CDR3 length: 12; CDR3 protein: SGATAANTGELF
V gene: TRBV5-1; CDR3 length: 16; CDR3 protein: ASSLFPSGTGLYNEQF
V gene: TRBV18; CDR3 length: 13; CDR3 protein: ASSPSRLNTGELF
V gene: TRBV7-3; CDR3 length: 13; CDR3 protein: ASSMGLAGYNEQF
V gene: TRBV30; CDR3 length: 12; CDR3 protein: AWSVRGGYYGYT
V gene: TRBV7-7; CDR3 length: 14; CDR3 protein: ASSLGGARFQETQY
V gene: TRBV2; CDR3 length: 13; CDR3 protein: ASTGGPGGGGELF
V gene: TRBV28; CDR3 length: 11; CDR3 protein: ASSETGGTEAF
V gene: TRBV28; CDR3 length: 12; CDR3 protein: ASSLIGPRSEQF
V gene: TRBV18; CDR3 length: 11; CDR3 protein: ASSRSETETQY
V gene: TRBV6-6; CDR3 length: 12; CDR3 protein: ASSYSGRGTEAF